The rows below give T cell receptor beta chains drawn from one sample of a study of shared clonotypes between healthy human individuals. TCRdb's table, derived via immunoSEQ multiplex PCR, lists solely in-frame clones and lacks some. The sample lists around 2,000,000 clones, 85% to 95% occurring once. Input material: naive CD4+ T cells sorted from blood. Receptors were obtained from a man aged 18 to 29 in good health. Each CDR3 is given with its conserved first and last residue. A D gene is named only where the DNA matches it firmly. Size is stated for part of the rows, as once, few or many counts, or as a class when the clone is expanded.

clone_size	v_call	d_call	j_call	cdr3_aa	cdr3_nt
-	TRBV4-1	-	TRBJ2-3	CASSQDRGPRTDTQYF	TGCGCCAGCAGCCAAGATAGGGGACCGCGCACAGATACGCAGTATTTT
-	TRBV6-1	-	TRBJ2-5	CASSFGSRVRETQYF	TGTGCCAGCAGTTTCGGGTCCAGGGTTCGGGAGACCCAGTACTTC
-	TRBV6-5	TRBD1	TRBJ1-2	CASSRDSKVNYGYTF	TGTGCCAGCAGCCGGGACAGTAAAGTTAACTATGGCTACACCTTC
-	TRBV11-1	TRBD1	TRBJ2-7	CASSLEQGAPYEQYF	TGTGCCAGCAGCTTAGAACAGGGGGCCCCCTACGAGCAGTACTTC
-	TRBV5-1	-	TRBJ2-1	CASSWSVGSYNEQFF	TGCGCCAGCAGCTGGTCGGTGGGCTCCTACAATGAGCAGTTCTTC
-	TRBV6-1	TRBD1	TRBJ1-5	CASSPQGADQPQHF	TGTGCCAGCAGTCCACAGGGGGCGGATCAGCCCCAGCATTTT
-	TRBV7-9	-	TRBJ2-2	CASSYLQGAGELFF	TGTGCCAGCAGCTATCTCCAAGGGGCCGGGGAGCTGTTTTTT
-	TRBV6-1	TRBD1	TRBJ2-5	CASSENRGPTQYF	TGTGCCAGCAGTGAAAACAGGGGGCCGACCCAGTACTTC
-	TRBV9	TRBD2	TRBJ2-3	CASSRRAGEYSDTQYF	TGTGCCAGCAGCAGACGAGCGGGAGAATACTCGGATACGCAGTATTTT
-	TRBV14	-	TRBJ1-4	CASSANVGEKLFF	TGTGCCAGCAGCGCGAACGTGGGTGAAAAACTGTTTTTT
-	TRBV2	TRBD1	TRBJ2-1	CASLPTGGPWNEQFF	TGTGCCAGCTTACCGACAGGGGGGCCCTGGAATGAGCAGTTCTTC
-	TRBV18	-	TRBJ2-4	CASSQKTGGIAKNIQYF	TGTGCCAGCTCACAAAAAACCGGGGGCATAGCCAAAAACATTCAGTACTTC
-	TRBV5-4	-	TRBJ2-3	CASSPGTVDTQYF	TGTGCCAGCAGCCCCGGGACCGTGGATACGCAGTATTTT
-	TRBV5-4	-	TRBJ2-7	CASSYGGRSSYEQYF	TGTGCCAGCAGCTACGGGGGCAGGAGCTCCTACGAGCAGTACTTC
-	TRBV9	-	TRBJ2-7	CASSVGWGDGTYEQYF	TGTGCCAGCAGCGTAGGTTGGGGGGATGGGACCTACGAGCAGTACTTC
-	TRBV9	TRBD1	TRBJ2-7	CASSNRDSYYEQYF	TGTGCCAGCAGCAACCGGGACAGCTACTACGAGCAGTACTTC
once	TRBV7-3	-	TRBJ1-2	CASSLGAGPNYGYTF	TGTGCCAGCAGCTTAGGGGCAGGGCCCAACTATGGCTACACCTTC
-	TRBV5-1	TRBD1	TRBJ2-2	CASSLAGQGAGELFF	TGCGCCAGCAGCTTGGCGGGACAGGGTGCCGGGGAGCTGTTTTTT
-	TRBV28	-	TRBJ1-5	CASSLRQISNQPQHF	TGTGCCAGCAGTTTAAGGCAGATTAGCAATCAGCCCCAGCATTTT
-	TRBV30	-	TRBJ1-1	CAWRPPGFGNTEAFF	TGTGCCTGGAGGCCCCCGGGGTTTGGGAACACTGAAGCTTTCTTT
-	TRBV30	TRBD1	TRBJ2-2	CAWSTGGAGGELFF	TGTGCCTGGAGTACAGGGGGCGCGGGCGGGGAGCTGTTTTTT
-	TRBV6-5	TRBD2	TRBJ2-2	CASSNGLVSGELFF	TGTGCCAGCAGCAACGGACTAGTCTCCGGGGAGCTGTTTTTT
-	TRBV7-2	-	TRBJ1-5	CASSLDPLGNQPQHF	TGTGCCAGCAGCTTAGACCCGTTAGGCAATCAGCCCCAGCATTTT
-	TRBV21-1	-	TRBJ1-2	CASSIDGDSGYTF	TGTGCCAGCAGCATTGACGGGGACTCTGGCTACACCTTC
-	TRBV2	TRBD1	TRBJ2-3	CASSDRTGGAGSTDTQYF	TGTGCCAGCAGTGATAGGACAGGGGGGGCCGGGAGCACAGATACGCAGTATTTT
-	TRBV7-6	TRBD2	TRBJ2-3	CASSLASGISTDTQYF	TGTGCCAGCAGCTTAGCTAGCGGGATTTCCACAGATACGCAGTATTTT
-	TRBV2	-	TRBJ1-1	CASTKQGTVMNTEAFF	TGTGCCAGCACGAAGCAGGGAACGGTGATGAACACTGAAGCTTTCTTT
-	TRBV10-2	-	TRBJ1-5	CASSPQGPQPQHF	TGCGCCAGCAGTCCACAGGGTCCTCAGCCCCAGCATTTT
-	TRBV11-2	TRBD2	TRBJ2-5	CASSLISGLGYF	TGTGCCAGCAGCTTAATTTCGGGACTAGGGTACTTC
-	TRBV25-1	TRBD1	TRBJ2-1	CASRRTGTGYNEQFF	TGTGCCAGCAGGCGAACCGGGACAGGCTACAATGAGCAGTTCTTC
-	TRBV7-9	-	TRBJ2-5	CASSLGAGKETQYF	TGTGCCAGCAGCTTAGGCGCAGGGAAAGAGACCCAGTACTTC
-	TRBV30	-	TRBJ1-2	CAWSVPGADGYTF	TGTGCCTGGAGTGTACCCGGGGCTGATGGCTACACCTTC
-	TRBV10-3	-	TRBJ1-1	CAISARGNTEAFF	TGTGCCATCAGTGCCAGGGGGAACACTGAAGCTTTCTTT
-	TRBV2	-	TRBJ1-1	CASSASGGSAEAFF	TGTGCCAGCAGCGCCTCGGGGGGGAGCGCTGAAGCTTTCTTT
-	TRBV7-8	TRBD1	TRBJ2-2	CASSFRIRQGAKDTGELFF	TGTGCCAGCAGCTTCCGTATTCGACAGGGGGCAAAGGACACCGGGGAGCTGTTTTTT
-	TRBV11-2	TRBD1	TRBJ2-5	CASSLGGQAQETQYF	TGTGCCAGCAGCTTAGGTGGACAGGCCCAAGAGACCCAGTACTTC
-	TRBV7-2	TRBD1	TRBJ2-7	CASSLGGQGNHEQYF	TGTGCCAGCAGCTTAGGGGGACAGGGAAACCACGAGCAGTACTTC
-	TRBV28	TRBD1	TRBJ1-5	CASSSRGQGPDSQPQHF	TGTGCCAGCAGTTCCCGTGGACAGGGACCAGACAGCCAGCCCCAGCATTTT
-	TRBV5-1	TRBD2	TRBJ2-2	CASSLEPGGNTGELFF	TGCGCCAGCAGCCTGGAGCCGGGGGGAAACACCGGGGAGCTGTTTTTT
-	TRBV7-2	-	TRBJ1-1	CASSFARMNTEAFF	TGTGCCAGCAGCTTCGCCAGGATGAACACTGAAGCTTTCTTT
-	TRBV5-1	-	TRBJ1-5	CASSLAGQPQHF	TGCGCCAGCAGCTTGGCGGGACAGCCCCAGCATTTT